This is a list of T cell receptor beta chains from one sample in a study of blood T cells in healthy people across ages. TCRdb called the 5' RACE reads again in MiXCR, with one record for every CDR3 protein. In the table there are about 1.5 million distinct CDR3 sequences, 40% to 45% of which are singletons. The specimen sequenced was blood. These receptor sequences come from a woman under 30 in good health. Both conserved end residues are part of each CDR3. The order of the fields is V gene, J gene, clone size, D gene, CDR3 DNA, CDR3 protein. D genes are given only for firm matches. Not all rows give a size; the values are once, few, many and, for expanded clones, a class.

v_gene: TRBV27
j_gene: TRBJ1-4
abundance: .
d_gene: .
CDR3nt: TGTGCCAGCACCCAGTATCACGGGGAAAAACTGTTTTTT
CDR3aa: CASTQYHGEKLFF

v_gene: TRBV4-1
j_gene: TRBJ2-7
abundance: .
d_gene: TRBD2
CDR3nt: TGCGCCAGCAGCCAGGCGCGACTAGCGGATTACGAGCAGTACTTC
CDR3aa: CASSQARLADYEQYF

v_gene: TRBV20-1
j_gene: TRBJ2-3
abundance: .
d_gene: TRBD1
CDR3nt: TGCAGTGCTCACGTCCCGACAGGGTCTCAGCCTAATACGCAGTATTTT
CDR3aa: CSAHVPTGSQPNTQYF

v_gene: TRBV7-9
j_gene: TRBJ1-1
abundance: .
d_gene: .
CDR3nt: TGTGCCAGCAGCTTAACAGGGACCGGGGCTGAAGCTTTCTTT
CDR3aa: CASSLTGTGAEAFF

v_gene: TRBV6-2/TRBV6-3
j_gene: TRBJ2-1
abundance: .
d_gene: TRBD2
CDR3nt: TGTGCCAGCAGTGGACTAGCCCCTGGAGGTGAGCAGTTCTTC
CDR3aa: CASSGLAPGGEQFF

v_gene: TRBV6-6
j_gene: TRBJ2-7
abundance: .
d_gene: .
CDR3nt: TGTGCCAGCCGCCGGGAACCCTACGAGCAGTACTTC
CDR3aa: CASRREPYEQYF

v_gene: TRBV18
j_gene: TRBJ2-7
abundance: few
d_gene: .
CDR3nt: TGTGCCAGCTCCTACAGTCGACAGGACACCGAGCAGTACTTC
CDR3aa: CASSYSRQDTEQYF

v_gene: TRBV5-1
j_gene: TRBJ2-6
abundance: .
d_gene: TRBD1
CDR3nt: TGCGCCAGCAGCCCGACCCTTCTCGGACAGGGAACCGGGGCCAACGTCCTGACTTTC
CDR3aa: CASSPTLLGQGTGANVLTF

v_gene: TRBV29-1
j_gene: TRBJ2-7
abundance: .
d_gene: .
CDR3nt: TGCAGCGTTAACAGGGAGAGCAATGAGCAGTACTTC
CDR3aa: CSVNRESNEQYF

v_gene: TRBV9
j_gene: TRBJ1-1
abundance: .
d_gene: .
CDR3nt: TGTGCCAGCAGCGTAGATGGGGGGCTCTCTGTCGGAGCTTTCTTT
CDR3aa: CASSVDGGLSVGAFF

v_gene: TRBV12-3/TRBV12-4
j_gene: TRBJ2-3
abundance: few
d_gene: TRBD1
CDR3nt: TGTGCCAGCAGCCCCCTATACAGGGGTGATACGCAGTATTTT
CDR3aa: CASSPLYRGDTQYF

v_gene: TRBV20-1
j_gene: TRBJ2-1
abundance: few
d_gene: TRBD2
CDR3nt: TGCAGTGCTAGGGATATGAATAGCGGGAGAGTTGATGAGCAGTTCTTC
CDR3aa: CSARDMNSGRVDEQFF

v_gene: TRBV11-1
j_gene: TRBJ2-1
abundance: .
d_gene: TRBD2
CDR3nt: TGTGCCAGCAGCTTACGGAGCGGGGGGCCGATCTACAATGAGCAGTTCTTC
CDR3aa: CASSLRSGGPIYNEQFF

v_gene: TRBV10-3
j_gene: TRBJ2-1
abundance: .
d_gene: .
CDR3nt: TGTGCCATCAGTGAGCCAGGGGGGCCTCGTGTGGATGAGCAGTTCTTC
CDR3aa: CAISEPGGPRVDEQFF

v_gene: TRBV20-1
j_gene: TRBJ1-5
abundance: once
d_gene: .
CDR3nt: TGCAGTGCTAGGTTGAAGGCCGGGGGACAGCCCCAGCATTTT
CDR3aa: CSARLKAGGQPQHF

v_gene: TRBV6-5
j_gene: TRBJ2-5
abundance: .
d_gene: .
CDR3nt: TGTGCCAGCAGCCCGGACAGAGGGAGGCAAGAGACCCAGTACTTC
CDR3aa: CASSPDRGRQETQYF

v_gene: TRBV6-6
j_gene: TRBJ1-4
abundance: .
d_gene: .
CDR3nt: TGTGCCAGCAGGCAGACCGGGGGTGAAAAACTGTTTTTT
CDR3aa: CASRQTGGEKLFF

v_gene: TRBV6-5
j_gene: TRBJ2-1
abundance: .
d_gene: TRBD2
CDR3nt: TGTGCCAGCAGTTACCCACTAGCGGGAGGACACAATGAGCAGTTCTTC
CDR3aa: CASSYPLAGGHNEQFF

v_gene: TRBV7-2
j_gene: TRBJ2-5
abundance: .
d_gene: TRBD2
CDR3nt: TGTGCCAGCAGCTCTGTCCTTAGCGGGGGCTTGGATGAGCAGTACTTC
CDR3aa: CASSSVLSGGLDEQYF

v_gene: TRBV29-1
j_gene: TRBJ2-5
abundance: few
d_gene: .
CDR3nt: TGCAGCGTTGTGTGGCAAGAGACCCAGTACTTC
CDR3aa: CSVVWQETQYF

v_gene: TRBV7-9
j_gene: TRBJ2-7
abundance: few
d_gene: .
CDR3nt: TGTGCCAGCAGCGCTACTTCCTCCGAGCAGTACTTC
CDR3aa: CASSATSSEQYF

v_gene: TRBV21-1
j_gene: TRBJ2-5
abundance: .
d_gene: .
CDR3nt: TGTGCCAGCAGCAAAGCCGCGGCAGGGGGAGAGACCCAGTACTTC
CDR3aa: CASSKAAAGGETQYF

v_gene: TRBV9
j_gene: TRBJ1-4
abundance: .
d_gene: .
CDR3nt: TGTGCCAGCAGCGTAAAGGGGTCTCGGGAAAAACTGTTTTTT
CDR3aa: CASSVKGSREKLFF

v_gene: TRBV7-2
j_gene: TRBJ2-3
abundance: few
d_gene: TRBD2
CDR3nt: TGTGCCAGCAGCTTCCCGAAGCGGGGGGGCCCAGATACGCAGTATTTT
CDR3aa: CASSFPKRGGPDTQYF

v_gene: TRBV6-1
j_gene: TRBJ1-2
abundance: many
d_gene: TRBD1
CDR3nt: TGTGCCAGCAGGGGACAGGGATTCTATGGCTACACCTTC
CDR3aa: CASRGQGFYGYTF

v_gene: TRBV29-1
j_gene: TRBJ2-7
abundance: few
d_gene: TRBD1
CDR3nt: TGCAGCCTAACCCCTTGGGACAGAGCCCACGAGCAGTACTTC
CDR3aa: CSLTPWDRAHEQYF

v_gene: TRBV10-3
j_gene: TRBJ2-1
abundance: .
d_gene: .
CDR3nt: TGTGCCATCAAGAAGTTAGCGACCTACAATGAGCAGTTCTTC
CDR3aa: CAIKKLATYNEQFF

v_gene: TRBV27
j_gene: TRBJ2-1
abundance: many
d_gene: TRBD1
CDR3nt: TGTGCCAGCAGTTCCGGGACAGGGGCCTACAATGAGCAGTTCTTC
CDR3aa: CASSSGTGAYNEQFF

v_gene: TRBV4-3
j_gene: TRBJ1-2
abundance: few
d_gene: TRBD1
CDR3nt: TGCGCCAGCAGCCAACGGACAGGGGCGATCTATGGCTACACCTTC
CDR3aa: CASSQRTGAIYGYTF

v_gene: TRBV6-1
j_gene: TRBJ2-7
abundance: .
d_gene: .
CDR3nt: TGTGCCAGCAGTGCAGGGATCAACAACTCCTACGAGCAGTACTTC
CDR3aa: CASSAGINNSYEQYF

v_gene: TRBV7-2
j_gene: TRBJ2-1
abundance: few
d_gene: .
CDR3nt: TGTGCCAGCAGCTTCGGGGACGGGAGCTACAATGAGCAGTTCTTC
CDR3aa: CASSFGDGSYNEQFF

v_gene: TRBV6-5
j_gene: TRBJ2-3
abundance: .
d_gene: .
CDR3nt: TGTGCCAGCAGCCGCAAGCCAACTAGCACAGATACGCAGTATTTT
CDR3aa: CASSRKPTSTDTQYF

v_gene: TRBV7-2
j_gene: TRBJ1-2
abundance: few
d_gene: .
CDR3nt: TGTGCCAGCAGCTTAGTAGGGTGGGCAGGGGCCCACCCATTCTATGGCTACACCTTC
CDR3aa: CASSLVGWAGAHPFYGYTF

v_gene: TRBV6-1
j_gene: TRBJ1-2
abundance: .
d_gene: .
CDR3nt: TGTGCCAGCAGTGAAACGAAGGTCCGTGGCTACACCTTC
CDR3aa: CASSETKVRGYTF

v_gene: TRBV5-1
j_gene: TRBJ2-5
abundance: .
d_gene: .
CDR3nt: TGCGCCAGCAGCCCTTCGGGGGTAGCGGAGACCCAGTACTTC
CDR3aa: CASSPSGVAETQYF

v_gene: TRBV29-1
j_gene: TRBJ1-1
abundance: .
d_gene: .
CDR3nt: TGCAGCGTTGCGGGCAGGTCTTTTCTAGGAGCTTTCTTT
CDR3aa: CSVAGRSFLGAFF

v_gene: TRBV25-1
j_gene: TRBJ2-7
abundance: .
d_gene: .
CDR3nt: TGTGCCAGCAGTGGTCGGGGGCGGGTCGCCTCCTACGAGCAGTACTTC
CDR3aa: CASSGRGRVASYEQYF

v_gene: TRBV20-1
j_gene: TRBJ2-1
abundance: .
d_gene: TRBD1
CDR3nt: TGCAGTGCTACATCAGGGGGCGCCTCCTACAATGAGCAGTTCTTC
CDR3aa: CSATSGGASYNEQFF

v_gene: TRBV18
j_gene: TRBJ2-7
abundance: .
d_gene: TRBD2
CDR3nt: TGTGCCAGCGAAATACAAGCGGGAGGCTTAGAGCAGTACTTC
CDR3aa: CASEIQAGGLEQYF

v_gene: TRBV3-1
j_gene: TRBJ2-7
abundance: .
d_gene: .
CDR3nt: TGTGCCAGCAGCCAAGGTATAATACCGGGCGAGCAGTACTTC
CDR3aa: CASSQGIIPGEQYF

v_gene: TRBV9
j_gene: TRBJ1-2
abundance: many
d_gene: .
CDR3nt: TGTGCCAGCAGCGCACAGGGAAGCTATGGCTACACCTTC
CDR3aa: CASSAQGSYGYTF

v_gene: TRBV5-1
j_gene: TRBJ2-5
abundance: few
d_gene: TRBD1
CDR3nt: TGCGCCAGCAGCTTGGCTCAAACAGGGGTGGAGACCCAGTACTTC
CDR3aa: CASSLAQTGVETQYF

v_gene: TRBV15
j_gene: TRBJ2-7
abundance: .
d_gene: TRBD1
CDR3nt: TGTGCCACCAGCAACATATGGCGGGACAGGGGCTACGAGCAGTACTTC
CDR3aa: CATSNIWRDRGYEQYF

v_gene: TRBV11-2
j_gene: TRBJ2-7
abundance: .
d_gene: TRBD2
CDR3nt: TGTGCCAGCAGCATCGGGGCGGGAGCCGGAAATGAGCAGTACTTC
CDR3aa: CASSIGAGAGNEQYF